This entry lists 21 T cell receptor beta chains sequenced from one sample in a study of blood T cell repertoires in COVID-19. Clones were read by immunoSEQ multiplex PCR, and TCRdb kept only the in-frame ones, dropping some. In the table there are 250,000 to 350,000 clones, approximately 84% of which are singletons. Input material: peripheral blood. The source is a person between 70 and 80 years old with COVID-19, enrolled during active disease.

The chain employs TRBV28 and TRBJ2-3, with D hard to call. Trimming pared 6 bases from V and 9 bases from J, leaving 13 bases between. Germline values: CDR1 MDHEN, CDR2 SYDVKM. This CDR3 contains 12 residues. CDR3 region: CASSPPVNTQYF. Written as DNA, the CDR3 is TGTGCCAGCAGCCCCCCGGTGAACACGCAGTATTTT.

The chain is built from TRBV12-5 and TRBJ2-3, with TRBD2 identical over 11 bases. The CDR3 is 15 amino acids. Germline V gene data show CDR1 as LGHNT and CDR2 as FRNRAP. V shed 4 bases, J shed 2 bases, and the junction held 2 bases outside the gene matches. DNA for the CDR3: TGTGCTAGTGGTTCGGGACTAGCGGACACAGATACGCAGTATTTT. Protein product: CASGSGLADTDTQYF.

The chain combines TRBV19 with TRBJ1-5; D is perhaps TRBD1 (6 bases). There are 18 residues in the CDR3. Germline CDR1 is LNHDA and CDR2 is SQIVND (reference sequence). Trimming removed 5 bases from V and 1 base from J, with 21 bases in between. DNA of the CDR3: TGTGCCAGTAGTCTAACTACCCCGTGGACAGCCAGCAATCAGCCCCAGCATTTT. This codes for CASSLTTPWTASNQPQHF. Full variable domain (remainder filled in from reference TRBV19 and TRBJ1-5): DGGITQSPKYLFRKEGQNVTLSCEQNLNHDAMYWYRQDPGQGLRLIYYSQIVNDFQKGDIAEGYSVSREKKESFPLTVTSAQKNPTAFYLCASSLTTPWTASNQPQHFGDGTRLSIL.

CDR3 residues: CASSLPGGGTDTQYF. The CDR3 DNA reads TGTGCCAGCAGCTTACCAGGGGGCGGCACAGATACGCAGTATTTT. V gene TRBV7-3 combines with J gene TRBJ2-3, with 8 bases fitting TRBD1. The CDR3 consists of 15 residues. Germline CDR1 SGHTA, CDR2 FQGTGA. Trimming at V came to 2 bases and at J to 1 base, leaving 2 bases not matched to a gene.

V usage is TRBV2 and J usage is TRBJ1-5, with 7 bases fitting TRBD1. The junction had 3 bases not matched to a gene; V was cut back by 7 bases and J by 3 bases. Germline V gives CDR1 SNHLY, CDR2 FYNNEI. This CDR3 has 13 amino acids. CDR3 sequence reads: CASKDRNNQPQHF. The CDR3, as DNA: TGTGCCAGCAAGGACAGGAACAATCAGCCCCAGCATTTT.

This clone has only a few counts. The chain carries TRBV4-1 and TRBJ2-2; no definite D call. Trimming removed 9 bases at V and 0 bases at J, with 2 bases between. Germline assignment: CDR1 MGHRA and CDR2 YSYEKL. The CDR3 contains 11 residues. The CDR3, as DNA: TGCGCCAGTACGAACACCGGGGAGCTGTTTTTT. Its protein product is CASTNTGELFF.

V and J are TRBV6-1 and TRBJ1-5; TRBD1 is a possible D gene (5 bases). Germline CDR1 reads MNHNS; CDR2 reads SASEGT. Trimming cost V 3 bases and J 1 base, with 13 bases left between them. The CDR3 contains 16 residues. In nucleotides, the CDR3 is TGTGCCAGCAGTGAGGCCAGGGCTCGGAGCAATCAGCCCCAGCATTTT. As protein: CASSEARARSNQPQHF.

This clone has more than one count but fewer than ten. V usage is TRBV5-1 and J usage is TRBJ2-7; 7 bases are shared with TRBD1. The CDR3 contains 14 residues. The trim removed 3 bases at V and 6 bases at J, leaving 9 bases unmatched. Germline CDR1 reads SGHRS; CDR2 reads YFSETQ. The DNA of the CDR3 is TGCGCCAGCAGCTCTGTACAGGGGCAAACCGAGCAGTACTTC. It is translated as CASSSVQGQTEQYF.

The chain carries TRBV23-1 and TRBJ2-1; a weak D match, TRBD2 (6 bases). TRBV23-1 is an ORF, and what it does is uncertain. The V and J ends lost 0 bases and 0 bases respectively, with 12 bases between them. The CDR3 has 17 amino acids. The CDR3 DNA sequence: TGCGCCAGCAGTCAATCCCACCGGGGGAGCTCCTACAATGAGCAGTTCTTC. Amino acid sequence: CASSQSHRGSSYNEQFF.

The chain recombines TRBV2 with TRBJ2-5; 12 bases map to TRBD2. CDR1 and CDR2 from the germline V gene are SNHLY and FYNNEI. J lost 1 base, V lost 6 bases, and 6 bases had no gene match. The CDR3 has 16 amino acids. CDR3 sequence reads: CASRQLAGGSQETQYF. The CDR3 DNA reads TGTGCCAGCAGGCAACTAGCGGGAGGATCCCAAGAGACCCAGTACTTC.

The V gene is TRBV18, the J gene TRBJ1-3; D remains unclear. Trimming shortened V by 2 bases and J by 1 base, and 9 bases separated the two germline ends. CDR1 is KGHSH, CDR2 LQKENI, per germline. CDR3 size: 15 residues. CDR3 protein: CASSPDTSSGNTIYF. The DNA for the CDR3 is TGTGCCAGCTCACCAGACACCTCGTCTGGAAACACCATATATTTT.

The rearrangement joins TRBV27 to TRBJ1-1, with TRBD1 identical over 10 bases. J gave up 11 bases and V 6 bases, and 12 bases lay outside the gene matches. This CDR3 is 14 amino acids long. Germline loops: CDR1 MNHEY, CDR2 SMNVEV (reference sequence). The DNA of the CDR3 is TGTGCCAGCAGACCCGGGACAGGGGAATTTCGGGCTTTCTTT. This translates into CASRPGTGEFRAFF.

This chain joins TRBV19 and TRBJ2-2; TRBD2 agrees at 7 bases. V lost 9 bases, J lost 6 bases, and 10 bases stayed unmatched. The V gene's germline CDR1 is LNHDA and CDR2 SQIVND (reference sequence). The CDR3 loop spans 14 amino acids. The chain's CDR3 is CASRSGLVAGELFF. The CDR3 DNA sequence: TGTGCCAGCCGGTCCGGACTAGTGGCCGGGGAGCTGTTTTTT. The variable domain in full, with the rest retrieved from reference TRBV19 and TRBJ2-2, is DGGITQSPKYLFRKEGQNVTLSCEQNLNHDAMYWYRQDPGQGLRLIYYSQIVNDFQKGDIAEGYSVSREKKESFPLTVTSAQKNPTAFYLCASRSGLVAGELFFGEGSRLTVL.

The count of this clone is one. The chain employs TRBV5-4 and TRBJ1-1, with 7 bases fitting TRBD1. The germline gives CDR1 SGHNT, CDR2 YYREEE (reference sequence). V trimming: 0 bases; J trimming: 4 bases; junction bases outside the gene matches: 12. The length of the CDR3 is 17 residues. The CDR3 region is CASSLGDRDFYITEAFF. CDR3 bases: TGTGCCAGCAGCTTGGGAGACAGGGATTTTTACATCACTGAAGCTTTCTTT.

The chain couples TRBV7-2 to TRBJ1-6; 7 bases are shared with TRBD1. Germline V gives CDR1 SGHTA, CDR2 FQGNSA. The CDR3 contains 14 residues. The V segment lost 6 bases and the J segment 10 bases; nucleotides outside the gene matches: 9. CDR3 nucleotides: TGTGCCAGCAGGTCCGGGACAGTGGGATCACCCCTCCACTTT. Protein product: CASRSGTVGSPLHF.

The rearrangement links TRBV6-4 to TRBJ2-7, with 7 bases lining up with TRBD2. J lost 2 bases, V lost 5 bases, and 6 bases had no gene match. This CDR3 contains 14 residues. The germline gives CDR1 MRHNA, CDR2 SNTAGT. The CDR3 DNA reads TGTGCCAGCAGTCGGGACCGGGGGGCCTACGAGCAGTACTTC. Amino acid sequence: CASSRDRGAYEQYF.

This chain's CDR3 is CVRSLVTGTNTGELFF. The DNA of the CDR3 is TGTGTCAGAAGCTTAGTGACAGGGACGAACACCGGGGAGCTGTTTTTT. J is TRBJ2-2 and V is TRBV7-5; TRBD1, the table's D call, was not compared with the DNA. TRBV7-5 corresponds to a pseudogene. The CDR3 runs 16 residues.

This chain uses TRBV24-1 with TRBJ1-2; no clear D. V gave up 1 base and J gave up 4 bases, with 6 bases separating them. Germline-derived CDR1 and CDR2 are KGHDR and SFDVKD. There are 13 residues in the CDR3. The CDR3, as DNA: TGTGCCACCAGTGATTTCGGAGTCTATGGCTACACCTTC. Translation: CATSDFGVYGYTF.

This rearrangement joins TRBV10-3 to TRBJ1-2, with 8 bases fitting TRBD1. The CDR3 is 12 residues long. Germline values: CDR1 ENHRY, CDR2 SYGVKD. V shed 10 bases and J 4 bases; nucleotides not matched to a gene: 5. This CDR3 reads CASQDRGYGYTF. The CDR3 region has the DNA TGTGCCAGCCAAGACAGGGGCTATGGCTACACCTTC.

The V gene is TRBV2, the J gene TRBJ1-6; 7 bases fit TRBD1. Germline V gene data show CDR1 as SNHLY and CDR2 as FYNNEI. The CDR3 is 14 amino acids. Trimming at V came to 5 bases and at J to 7 bases, leaving 5 bases not matched to a gene. CDR3 residues: CASSSGQWNSPLHF. CDR3 in DNA: TGTGCCAGCAGTTCGGGACAGTGGAATTCACCCCTCCACTTT.

This chain joins TRBV10-3 and TRBJ1-1; D is ambiguous. The ends were cut back, 6 bases at V and 0 bases at J, with 14 bases in the middle. Looked up from germline, CDR1 is ENHRY and CDR2 is SYGVKD. The CDR3 has 15 residues. The CDR3 region is CAIRDGGVMNTEAFF. DNA for the CDR3: TGTGCCATCAGGGACGGCGGGGTTATGAACACTGAAGCTTTCTTT.